This section outlines one T cell receptor (beta chain) sequence together with its context. Its specificity is not known. The method was immunoSEQ multiplex PCR; TCRdb's version includes in-frame clones alone and lacks a portion of them. The data show 65,000 to 90,000 clones, with approximately 90% seen just once and 3% to 4.5% held by the top ten. Trimming shortened V by 5 bases and J by 0 bases, and 16 bases separated the two germline ends. This CDR3 contains 17 residues. Germline CDR1 SEHNR, CDR2 FQNEAQ (reference sequence). The sample comes from a study of cytomegalovirus exposure and HLA in healthy donors. Study-wide results and limits: The study labeled 150 to 200 TCR beta chains cytomegalovirus-associated.

The source of this sequence is a woman aged 18-29 years in good health and CMV-seropositive. The material sequenced was PBMCs. The gene calls are TRBV7-9 and TRBJ2-2; the D gene is possibly TRBD1 (5 bases). The CDR3 region has the DNA TGTGCCAGCAGCCCGCGGTCTCGACAGTCGAACACCGGGGAGCTGTTTTTT. Encoded protein: CASSPRSRQSNTGELFF.